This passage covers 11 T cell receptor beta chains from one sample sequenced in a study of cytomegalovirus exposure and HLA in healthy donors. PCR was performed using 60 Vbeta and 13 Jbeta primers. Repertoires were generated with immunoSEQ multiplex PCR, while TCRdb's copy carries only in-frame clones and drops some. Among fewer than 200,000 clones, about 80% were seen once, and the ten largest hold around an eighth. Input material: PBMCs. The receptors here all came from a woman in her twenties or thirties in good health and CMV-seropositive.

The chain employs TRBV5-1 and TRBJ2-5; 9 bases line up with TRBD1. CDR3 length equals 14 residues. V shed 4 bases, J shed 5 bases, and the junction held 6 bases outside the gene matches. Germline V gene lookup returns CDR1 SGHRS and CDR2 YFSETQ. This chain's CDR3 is CASSQGQGSETQYF. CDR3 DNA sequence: TGCGCCAGCAGCCAAGGACAGGGGTCGGAGACCCAGTACTTC.

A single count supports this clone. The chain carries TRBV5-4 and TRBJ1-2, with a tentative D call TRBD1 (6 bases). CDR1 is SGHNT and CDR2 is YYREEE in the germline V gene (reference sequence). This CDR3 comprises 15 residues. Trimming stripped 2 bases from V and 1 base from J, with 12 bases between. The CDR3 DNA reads TGTGCCAGCAGCTTAGACAGGTCCTTTAACTATGGCTACACCTTC. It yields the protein CASSLDRSFNYGYTF.

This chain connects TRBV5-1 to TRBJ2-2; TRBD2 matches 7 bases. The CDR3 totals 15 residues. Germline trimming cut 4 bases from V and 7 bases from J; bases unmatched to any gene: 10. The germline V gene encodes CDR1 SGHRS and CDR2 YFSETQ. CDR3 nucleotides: TGCGCCAGCAGCCCTTTGACTGGGGAGGGCGGGGAGCTGTTTTTT. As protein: CASSPLTGEGGELFF.

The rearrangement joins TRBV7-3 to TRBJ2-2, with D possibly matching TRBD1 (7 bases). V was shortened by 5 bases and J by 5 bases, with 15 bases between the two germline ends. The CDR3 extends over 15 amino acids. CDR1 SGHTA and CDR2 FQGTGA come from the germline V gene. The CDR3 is CASSRGQAGTGELFF. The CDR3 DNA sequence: TGTGCCAGCAGCCGCGGACAGGCGGGGACCGGGGAGCTGTTTTTT.

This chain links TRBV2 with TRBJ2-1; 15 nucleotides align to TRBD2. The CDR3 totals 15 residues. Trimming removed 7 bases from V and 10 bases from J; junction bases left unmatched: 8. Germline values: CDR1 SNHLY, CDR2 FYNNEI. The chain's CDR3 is CASTPGTSGGTEQFF. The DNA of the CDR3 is TGTGCCAGCACCCCAGGGACTAGCGGGGGGACGGAGCAGTTCTTC.

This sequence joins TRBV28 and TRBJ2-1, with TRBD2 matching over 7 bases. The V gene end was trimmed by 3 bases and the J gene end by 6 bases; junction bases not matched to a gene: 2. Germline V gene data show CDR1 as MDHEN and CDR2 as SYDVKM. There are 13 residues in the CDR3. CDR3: CASSLGGVNEQFF. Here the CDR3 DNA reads TGTGCCAGCAGTTTGGGGGGGGTCAATGAGCAGTTCTTC. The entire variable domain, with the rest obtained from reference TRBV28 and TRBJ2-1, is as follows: DVKVTQSSRYLVKRTGEKVFLECVQDMDHENMFWYRQDPGLGLRLIYFSYDVKMKEKGDIPEGYSVSREKKERFSLILESASTNQTSMYLCASSLGGVNEQFFGPGTRLTVL.

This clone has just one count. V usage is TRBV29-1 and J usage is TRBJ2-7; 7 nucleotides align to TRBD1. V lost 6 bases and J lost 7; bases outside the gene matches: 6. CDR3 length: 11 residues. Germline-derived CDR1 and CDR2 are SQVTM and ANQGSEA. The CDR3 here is CSVLQGKEQYF. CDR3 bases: TGCAGCGTCTTACAGGGGAAGGAGCAGTACTTC.

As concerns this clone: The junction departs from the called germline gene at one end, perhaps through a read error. The DNA of the CDR3 is TGTTCCAGCAGCTTACAGGGGAAGGGCACTGAAGCTTTCTTT. Translated, it gives CSSSLQGKGTEAFF. The chain joins TRBV7-9 to TRBJ1-1; 7 bases are a match to TRBD1. This CDR3 spans 14 amino acids. CDR1 SEHNR and CDR2 FQNEAQ come from the germline V gene (reference sequence).

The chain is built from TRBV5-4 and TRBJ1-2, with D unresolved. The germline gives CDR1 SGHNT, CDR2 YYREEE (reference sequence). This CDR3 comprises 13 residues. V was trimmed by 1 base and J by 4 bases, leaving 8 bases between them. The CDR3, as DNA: TGTGCCAGCAGCTTGAGCGGGTCCTATGGCTACACCTTC. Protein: CASSLSGSYGYTF.

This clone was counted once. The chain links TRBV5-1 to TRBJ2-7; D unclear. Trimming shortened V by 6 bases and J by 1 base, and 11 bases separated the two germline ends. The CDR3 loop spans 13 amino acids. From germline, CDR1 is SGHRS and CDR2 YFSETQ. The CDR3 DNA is TGCGCCAGCAAGCGCGAGGAATCCTACGAGCAGTACTTC. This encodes CASKREESYEQYF.

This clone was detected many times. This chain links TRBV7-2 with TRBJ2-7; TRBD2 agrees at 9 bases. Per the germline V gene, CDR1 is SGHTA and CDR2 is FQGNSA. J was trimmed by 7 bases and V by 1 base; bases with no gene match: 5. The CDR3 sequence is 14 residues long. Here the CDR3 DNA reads TGTGCCAGCAGCTTAGGGGGACTAGCTGGGGAGCAGTACTTC. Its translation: CASSLGGLAGEQYF.